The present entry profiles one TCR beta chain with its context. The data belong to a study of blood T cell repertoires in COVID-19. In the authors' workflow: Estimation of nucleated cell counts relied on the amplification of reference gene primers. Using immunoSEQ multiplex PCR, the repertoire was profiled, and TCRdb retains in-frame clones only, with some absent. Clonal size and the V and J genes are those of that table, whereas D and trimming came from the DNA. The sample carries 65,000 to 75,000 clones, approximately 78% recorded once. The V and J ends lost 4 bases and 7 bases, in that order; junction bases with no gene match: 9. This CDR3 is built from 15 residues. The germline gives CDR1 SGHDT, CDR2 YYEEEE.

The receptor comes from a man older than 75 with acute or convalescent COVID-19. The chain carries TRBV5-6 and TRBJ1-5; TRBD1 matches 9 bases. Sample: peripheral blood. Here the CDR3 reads CASSAGTGLWQPQHF. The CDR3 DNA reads TGTGCCAGCAGCGCCGGGACAGGGTTGTGGCAGCCCCAGCATTTT.